Presented here are 26 T cell receptor beta chains from one specimen sequenced in a study of shared clonotypes between healthy human individuals. Measured with immunoSEQ multiplex PCR; TCRdb has only the in-frame clones, and not every one. The sample consists of a few million clones, around 90% of them appearing once. Input material: naive CD4+ T cells from PBMCs. This sample's subset: CD45RA+ positively selected. Receptor source: a man aged 18 to 30 in good health. Some clones in this sample may be carry-over from other donors' samples.

The chain is built from TRBV5-1 and TRBJ2-1; 9 nucleotides agree with TRBD2. Germline assignment: CDR1 SGHRS and CDR2 YFSETQ. This CDR3 contains 16 residues. V lost 0 bases, J lost 8 bases, and 9 bases stayed unmatched. The CDR3 coding sequence is TGCGCCAGCAGCTTGGTGGCTAGCGGGGCCCTTGATGAGCAGTTCTTC. Its protein is CASSLVASGALDEQFF.

The genes are TRBV15 and TRBJ2-7, with D tentatively TRBD2 (6 bases). V lost 4 bases and J lost 2, with 15 bases in between. The CDR3 sequence is 15 residues long. Germline CDR1 is LNHNV and CDR2 is YYDKDF (reference sequence). CDR3 protein: CATSIGGWTTYEQYF. The CDR3 DNA follows: TGTGCCACCAGCATTGGGGGGTGGACAACCTACGAGCAGTACTTC.

This chain connects TRBV14 to TRBJ1-4; D possibly corresponds to TRBD1 (5 bases). V lost 0 bases and J 15 bases, leaving 14 bases between the germline ends. Germline CDR1 reads SGHDN; CDR2 reads FVKESK. The CDR3 is 13 residues long. CDR3 amino acids: CASSQDLVGTLFF. The CDR3 coding sequence is TGTGCCAGCAGCCAAGATCTGGTGGGGACGTTGTTTTTT.

As for this clone: The sample holds other DNA sequences that translate to the same CDR3. The V and J genes are TRBV28 and TRBJ2-7; 8 bases are a match to TRBD1. The CDR3 consists of 12 residues. Germline loops: CDR1 MDHEN, CDR2 SYDVKM. V shed 5 bases, J shed 7 bases, and the junction held 4 bases outside the gene matches. CDR3 DNA: TGTGCCAGCAGTCTCACAGGGGGTGAGCAGTACTTC. Protein: CASSLTGGEQYF.

This clone appeared once. In the same sample, other DNA sequences code for this CDR3. V is TRBV28 and J is TRBJ1-3; D gene uncertain. CDR1 MDHEN and CDR2 SYDVKM come from the germline V gene. V was cut by 2 bases and J by 2 bases, with 4 bases left in between. The CDR3 runs 13 residues. As DNA, the CDR3 is TGTGCCAGCAGTTTAGGAACTGGAAACACCATATATTTT. Protein product: CASSLGTGNTIYF. Together with reference TRBV28 and TRBJ1-3, the CDR3 gives the full variable domain: DVKVTQSSRYLVKRTGEKVFLECVQDMDHENMFWYRQDPGLGLRLIYFSYDVKMKEKGDIPEGYSVSREKKERFSLILESASTNQTSMYLCASSLGTGNTIYFGEGSWLTVV.

The table lists this clone with a count of one. The gene calls are TRBV5-6 and TRBJ2-7; the match to TRBD2 covers 7 bases. CDR1 is SGHDT, CDR2 YYEEEE, per germline. V gave up 7 bases and J gave up 0 bases; unmatched junction bases: 10. This CDR3 is built from 15 residues. The DNA for the CDR3 is TGTGCCAGCGGAATCAAGGGAGGGGTCTCCTACGAGCAGTACTTC. Amino acid sequence: CASGIKGGVSYEQYF.

The chain has TRBV6-5 and TRBJ1-2; D call uncertain. The CDR3 loop spans 15 amino acids. V dropped 6 bases and J dropped 2 bases, with 16 bases sitting between them. Looked up from germline, CDR1 is MNHEY and CDR2 is SVGAGI. The CDR3 here is CASSRGLWANYGYTF. DNA for the CDR3: TGTGCCAGCAGCCGCGGGTTGTGGGCAAACTATGGCTACACCTTC.

The chain carries TRBV5-8 and TRBJ1-4; D might be TRBD1 (5 bases). Germline CDR1 SGHTS, CDR2 YDEGEE. Trimming took 5 bases from V and 7 from J, leaving 15 bases between them. The CDR3 is made up of 14 amino acids. CDR3 coding DNA: TGTGCCAGCAGTAGATCTTCGGGGCGTGAAAAACTGTTTTTT. Its protein product is CASSRSSGREKLFF.

The chain couples TRBV7-2 to TRBJ2-7, with 9 bases aligning to TRBD1. The CDR3 extends over 14 amino acids. J lost 5 bases, V lost 5 bases, and 7 bases had no gene match. Germline V CDR1 and CDR2: SGHTA, FQGNSA. This chain's CDR3 is CASSPGQGWNEQYF. CDR3 sequence (DNA): TGTGCCAGCAGCCCGGGACAGGGCTGGAACGAGCAGTACTTC.

This chain uses TRBV6-5 with TRBJ2-2; tentative D call: TRBD2 (5 bases). Trimming took 2 bases from V and 2 from J, leaving 9 bases between them. Germline V gene lookup returns CDR1 MNHEY and CDR2 SVGAGI. CDR3 length: 15 amino acids. CDR3: CASSYAGINTGELFF. DNA for the CDR3: TGTGCCAGCAGTTACGCCGGGATTAACACCGGGGAGCTGTTTTTT.

This chain joins TRBV11-2 and TRBJ1-1; no definite D call. The CDR3 totals 14 residues. V lost 5 bases, J lost 0 bases, and 10 bases lay in between. In germline, CDR1 is SGHAT, CDR2 FQNNGV. CDR3 nucleotide sequence: TGTGCCAGCAGCCCCGACCCGATGAACACTGAAGCTTTCTTT. This sequence encodes CASSPDPMNTEAFF.

The chain is built from TRBV7-4 and TRBJ2-7; the D call may be TRBD1 or TRBD2 (5 bases each). Trimming stripped 3 bases from V and 2 bases from J, with 20 bases between. CDR3 size: 17 residues. Per germline, CDR1 SGHVT and CDR2 SQSDAQ. This CDR3 is CASSFSPIRGRTYEQYF. The DNA of the CDR3 is TGTGCCAGCAGCTTTTCTCCCATCCGGGGCAGGACCTACGAGCAGTACTTC.

The J gene is TRBJ1-1, the V gene TRBV28; D remains ambiguous. The CDR3 runs 19 residues. The germline CDR1 and CDR2 sequences are MDHEN and SYDVKM. V was pared by 3 bases and J by 0 bases, with 23 bases between. The chain's CDR3 is CASSFRRRPAGLLNTEAFF. In DNA, the CDR3 is TGTGCCAGCAGTTTCCGCCGGCGTCCCGCCGGCCTATTGAACACTGAAGCTTTCTTT.

V gene TRBV7-9 combines with J gene TRBJ1-2, with D uncertain. Germline CDR1 is SEHNR and CDR2 is FQNEAQ (reference sequence). The germline V and J ends were trimmed by 4 bases and 8 bases, with 14 bases remaining between them. The CDR3 length is 13 residues. CDR3 DNA sequence: TGTGCCAGCAGCTCCTCCTGGTCCGGGGGCTACACCTTC. Translating gives CASSSSWSGGYTF.

The chain has TRBV7-2 and TRBJ2-5, with 12 bases matching TRBD2. The CDR3 loop spans 16 amino acids. CDR1 and CDR2 (germline): SGHTA, FQGNSA. The trim removed 5 bases at V and 4 bases at J, leaving 8 bases unmatched. The CDR3 is CASSGDASGRGETQYF. The CDR3 coding sequence is TGTGCCAGCAGCGGGGACGCTAGCGGGAGGGGAGAGACCCAGTACTTC.

The chain has TRBV10-3 and TRBJ2-1, with TRBD2 identical over 9 bases. The CDR3 loop spans 17 amino acids. Germline V gene data show CDR1 as ENHRY and CDR2 as SYGVKD. J gave up 9 bases and V 1 base, and 13 bases lay outside the gene matches. CDR3 loop: CAISEWGRLAGMGEQFF. Here the CDR3 DNA reads TGTGCCATCAGTGAGTGGGGGCGGCTAGCGGGGATGGGTGAGCAGTTCTTC.

V usage is TRBV4-2 and J usage is TRBJ2-5; 11 positions match TRBD2. The CDR3 extends over 17 amino acids. V lost 0 bases, J lost 6 bases, and 9 bases stayed unmatched. Germline values: CDR1 LGHNA, CDR2 YNFKEQ. The CDR3, as DNA: TGTGCCAGCAGCCAAGAAGTAGCGGGAGGGCCCAGTAAGACCCAGTACTTC. Its protein is CASSQEVAGGPSKTQYF.

The chain carries TRBV7-9 and TRBJ1-4; tentatively, D is TRBD1 (6 bases). Germline-derived CDR1 and CDR2 are SEHNR and FQNEAQ (reference sequence). Trimming removed 0 bases from V and 2 bases from J, with 10 bases in between. This CDR3 contains 16 residues. The CDR3 bases are TGTGCCAGCAGCTTAGCCAGGGGCCCGACTAATGAAAAACTGTTTTTT. Translation gives CASSLARGPTNEKLFF.

About this clone: Other DNA sequences in this sample translate to the same CDR3. This chain uses TRBV7-2 with TRBJ1-5, with D uncertain. Trimming removed 3 bases at V and 4 bases at J, with 4 bases between. Germline V gene sequence: CDR1 SGHTA, CDR2 FQGNSA. CDR3 length: 12 amino acids. CDR3: CASSFFNQPQHF. DNA of the CDR3: TGTGCCAGCAGCTTTTTTAATCAGCCCCAGCATTTT. The whole variable domain, remainder taken from reference TRBV7-2 and TRBJ1-5, is GAGVSQSPSNKVTEKGKDVELRCDPISGHTALYWYRQSLGQGLEFLIYFQGNSAPDKSGLPSDRFSAERTGGSVSTLTIQRTQQEDSAVYLCASSFFNQPQHFGDGTRLSIL.

This chain connects TRBV28 to TRBJ2-1; 8 positions agree with TRBD2. CDR3 length: 15 amino acids. Looked up from germline, CDR1 is MDHEN and CDR2 is SYDVKM. J was trimmed by 7 bases and V by 8 bases; bases with no gene match: 13. The CDR3 reads CASARQPPGGNEQFF. The DNA for the CDR3 is TGTGCCAGCGCGAGACAGCCTCCGGGGGGGAATGAGCAGTTCTTC.

The CDR3 loop reads CASRRTVSYEQYF. The CDR3 nucleotides are TGTGCCAGCAGGCGAACAGTTTCCTACGAGCAGTACTTC. The V gene is TRBV28, the J gene TRBJ2-7, with D hard to call. The ends were cut back, 6 bases at V and 1 base at J, with 10 bases in the middle. Per germline, CDR1 MDHEN and CDR2 SYDVKM. This CDR3 is 13 amino acids long.

The V call is TRBV7-6, the J call TRBJ2-5; the match to TRBD1 covers 7 bases. The trim removed 5 bases at V and 2 bases at J, leaving 8 bases unmatched. Germline values: CDR1 SGHVS, CDR2 FNYEAQ. The CDR3 covers 15 residues. The CDR3 sequence: CASSPGTARQETQYF. Written as DNA, the CDR3 is TGTGCCAGCAGCCCCGGGACAGCCCGACAAGAGACCCAGTACTTC.

The chain links TRBV5-1 to TRBJ2-3; D gene unclear. The CDR3 runs to 15 residues. Trimming removed 0 bases from V and 1 base from J, with 9 bases in between. Germline-derived CDR1 and CDR2 are SGHRS and YFSETQ. CDR3 sequence (DNA): TGCGCCAGCAGCTTGGCCCTTTCGGGCACAGATACGCAGTATTTT. It encodes CASSLALSGTDTQYF.

The chain has TRBV28 and TRBJ1-2; a weak D match, TRBD1 (5 bases). Per germline, CDR1 MDHEN and CDR2 SYDVKM. This CDR3 has 12 amino acids. Trimming took 7 bases from V and 6 from J, leaving 12 bases between them. The CDR3 region is CASTRQGDGYTF. Written as DNA, the CDR3 is TGTGCCAGCACCCGTCAGGGAGATGGCTACACCTTC.

V gene TRBV5-1 combines with J gene TRBJ2-7; 8 bases line up with TRBD1. This CDR3 contains 14 residues. Losses at the gene ends were 4 bases for V and 1 base for J; bases not matched to a gene: 4. Germline V gene data show CDR1 as SGHRS and CDR2 as YFSETQ. This CDR3 reads CASSRGTGSYEQYF. The CDR3 DNA reads as TGCGCCAGCAGCCGCGGGACAGGTTCCTACGAGCAGTACTTC.

This chain uses TRBV9 with TRBJ2-7, with a tentative D call TRBD1 (6 bases). V lost 0 bases, J lost 2 bases, and 18 bases lay in between. The CDR3 is 17 amino acids. Germline loops: CDR1 SGDLS, CDR2 YYNGEE. CDR3: CASSVAGVADRAYEQYF. Here the CDR3 DNA reads TGTGCCAGCAGCGTAGCAGGGGTTGCCGACAGAGCCTACGAGCAGTACTTC. The whole variable domain, filled in from reference TRBV9 and TRBJ2-7, reads DSGVTQTPKHLITATGQRVTLRCSPRSGDLSVYWYQQSLDQGLQFLIQYYNGEERAKGNILERFSAQQFPDLHSELNLSSLELGDSALYFCASSVAGVADRAYEQYFGPGTRLTVT.